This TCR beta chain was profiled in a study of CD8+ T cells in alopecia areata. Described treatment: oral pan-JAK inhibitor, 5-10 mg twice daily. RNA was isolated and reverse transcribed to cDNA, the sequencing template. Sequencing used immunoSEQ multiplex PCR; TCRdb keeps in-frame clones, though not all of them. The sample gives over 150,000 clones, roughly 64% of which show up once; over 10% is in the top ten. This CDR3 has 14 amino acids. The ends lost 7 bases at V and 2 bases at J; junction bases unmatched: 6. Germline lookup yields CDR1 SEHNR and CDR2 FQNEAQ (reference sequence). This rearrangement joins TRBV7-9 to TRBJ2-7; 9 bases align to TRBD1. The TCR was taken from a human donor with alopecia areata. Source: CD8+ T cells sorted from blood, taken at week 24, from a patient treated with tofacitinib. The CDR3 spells CASTMTGGTYEQYF. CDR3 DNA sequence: TGTGCCAGCACCATGACAGGGGGGACCTACGAGCAGTACTTC.